These 5 T cell receptor beta chains share one sample of origin, sequenced in a study of blood T cell repertoires in COVID-19. Profiled with immunoSEQ multiplex PCR; TCRdb holds only in-frame clones, not every one. Of 400,000 or so clones listed, 89% are singletons. The sample comprised peripheral blood. Receptors were obtained from a woman aged 40 to 55 with COVID-19, enrolled during active disease.

The genes are TRBV5-5 and TRBJ1-5; D is possibly TRBD1 (6 bases). V was cut by 4 bases and J by 7 bases, with 15 bases left in between. The CDR3 length is 14 residues. The germline V gene has CDR1 SGHKS and CDR2 YYEKEE (reference sequence). The CDR3 region is CASSTGTPYQPQHF. CDR3 DNA sequence: TGTGCCAGCAGCACCGGGACACCCTACCAGCCCCAGCATTTT.

V usage is TRBV5-6 and J usage is TRBJ1-2, with a weak D call TRBD1 (6 bases). CDR3 length: 16 residues. The germline V gene encodes CDR1 SGHDT and CDR2 YYEEEE. Trimming left V 1 base short and J 5 bases short, with 18 bases between. The CDR3: CASSLIGGGTLYGYTF. Written as DNA, the CDR3 is TGTGCCAGCAGCTTGATAGGGGGAGGGACCCTTTATGGCTACACCTTC.

The rearrangement links TRBV9 to TRBJ2-7; 7 bases agree with TRBD2. CDR1 and CDR2 from the germline V gene are SGDLS and YYNGEE. Germline trimming cut 0 bases from V and 0 bases from J; bases unmatched to any gene: 6. The CDR3 sequence is 16 residues long. DNA of the CDR3: TGTGCCAGCAGCGTAGGGGCGGGACTATTCTCCTACGAGCAGTACTTC. Encoded protein: CASSVGAGLFSYEQYF.

CDR3 sequence reads: CATSDSQRYNEQFF. The CDR3 DNA sequence: TGTGCCACCAGCGATTCCCAGAGGTACAATGAGCAGTTCTTC. The chain joins TRBV15 to TRBJ2-1, with D unclear. The CDR3 is 14 amino acids. Germline V CDR1 and CDR2: LNHNV, YYDKDF (reference sequence). The V gene lost 5 bases and the J gene lost 4 bases, with 12 bases spanning the gap.

This sequence joins TRBV5-4 and TRBJ2-2; D is undetermined. The CDR3 spans 14 residues. CDR1 and CDR2 from the germline V gene are SGHNT and YYREEE (reference sequence). V lost 4 bases, J lost 1 base, and 8 bases lay in between. This CDR3 reads CASSLDMNTGELFF. CDR3 sequence (DNA): TGTGCCAGCAGCCTCGACATGAACACCGGGGAGCTGTTTTTT.